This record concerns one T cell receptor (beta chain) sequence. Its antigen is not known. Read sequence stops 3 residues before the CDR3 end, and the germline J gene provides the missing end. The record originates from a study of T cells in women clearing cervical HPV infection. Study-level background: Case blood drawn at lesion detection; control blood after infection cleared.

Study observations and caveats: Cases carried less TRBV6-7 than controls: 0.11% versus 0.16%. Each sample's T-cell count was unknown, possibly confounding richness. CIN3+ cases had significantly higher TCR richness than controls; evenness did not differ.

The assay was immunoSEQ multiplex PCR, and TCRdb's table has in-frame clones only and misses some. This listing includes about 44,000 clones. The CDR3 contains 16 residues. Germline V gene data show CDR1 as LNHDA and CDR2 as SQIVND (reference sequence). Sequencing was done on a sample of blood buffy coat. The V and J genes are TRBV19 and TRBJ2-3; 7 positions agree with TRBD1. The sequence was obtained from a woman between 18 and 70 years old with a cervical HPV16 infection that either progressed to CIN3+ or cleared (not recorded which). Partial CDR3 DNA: TGTGCCAGTAAGCTGTTAAGCAGGGGGTACCAAGAGACG. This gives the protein CASKLLSRGYQET. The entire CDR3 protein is CASKLLSRGYQETQYF.